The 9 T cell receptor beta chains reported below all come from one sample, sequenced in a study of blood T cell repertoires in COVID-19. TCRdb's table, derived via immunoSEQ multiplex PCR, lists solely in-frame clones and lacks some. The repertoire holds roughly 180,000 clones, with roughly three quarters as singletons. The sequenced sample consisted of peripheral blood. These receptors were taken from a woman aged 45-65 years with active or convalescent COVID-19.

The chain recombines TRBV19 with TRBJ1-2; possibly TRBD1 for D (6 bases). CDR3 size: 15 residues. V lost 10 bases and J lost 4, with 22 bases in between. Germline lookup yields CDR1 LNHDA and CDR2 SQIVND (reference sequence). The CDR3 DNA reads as TGTGCCACAGCTGTACCGCGGGGGGCTGGCTATGGCTACACCTTC. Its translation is CATAVPRGAGYGYTF.

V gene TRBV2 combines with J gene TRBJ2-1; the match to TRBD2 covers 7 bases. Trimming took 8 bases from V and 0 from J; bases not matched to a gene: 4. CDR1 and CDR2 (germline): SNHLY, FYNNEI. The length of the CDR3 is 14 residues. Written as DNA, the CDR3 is TGTGCCAGCCGGGGGGACTACTCCTACAATGAGCAGTTCTTC. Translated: CASRGDYSYNEQFF.

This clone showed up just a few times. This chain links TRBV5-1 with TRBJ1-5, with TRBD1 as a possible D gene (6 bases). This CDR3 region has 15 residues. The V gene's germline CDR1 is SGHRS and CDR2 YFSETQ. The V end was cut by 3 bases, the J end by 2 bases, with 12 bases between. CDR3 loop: CASSYGGAGNQPQHF. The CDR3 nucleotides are TGCGCCAGCAGCTATGGGGGGGCTGGCAATCAGCCCCAGCATTTT.

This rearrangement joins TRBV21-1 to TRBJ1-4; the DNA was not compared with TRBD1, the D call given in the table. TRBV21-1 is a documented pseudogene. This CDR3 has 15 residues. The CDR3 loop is CASLGQVATNEKLFF. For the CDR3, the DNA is TGTGCCAGCCTTGGACAGGTTGCAACTAATGAAAAACTGTTTTTT.

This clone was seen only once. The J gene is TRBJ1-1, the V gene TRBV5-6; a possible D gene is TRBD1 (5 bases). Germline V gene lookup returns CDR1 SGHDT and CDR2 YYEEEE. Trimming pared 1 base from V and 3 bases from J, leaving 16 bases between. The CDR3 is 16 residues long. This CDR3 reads CASSLIGRRGDTEAFF. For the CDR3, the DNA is TGTGCCAGCAGCTTGATAGGCCGGAGGGGCGACACTGAAGCTTTCTTT. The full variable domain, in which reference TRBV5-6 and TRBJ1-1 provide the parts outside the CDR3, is DAGVTQSPTHLIKTRGQQVTLRCSPKSGHDTVSWYQQALGQGPQFIFQYYEEEERQRGNFPDRFSGHQFPNYSSELNVNALLLGDSALYLCASSLIGRRGDTEAFFGQGTRLTVV.

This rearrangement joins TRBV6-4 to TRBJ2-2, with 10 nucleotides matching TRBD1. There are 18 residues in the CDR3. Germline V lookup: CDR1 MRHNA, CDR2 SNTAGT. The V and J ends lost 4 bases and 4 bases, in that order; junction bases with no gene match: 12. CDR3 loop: CASSGGDRGPKCTGELFF. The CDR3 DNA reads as TGTGCCAGCAGTGGAGGGGACAGGGGTCCGAAGTGCACCGGGGAGCTGTTTTTT.

This CDR3 reads CASRAGASNTEAFF. For the CDR3, the DNA is TGTGCCAGCAGGGCAGGGGCAAGCAACACTGAAGCTTTCTTT. The gene calls are TRBV6-4 and TRBJ1-1; D possibly corresponds to TRBD1 (6 bases). In germline, CDR1 is MRHNA, CDR2 SNTAGT. V lost 6 bases and J 2 bases, leaving 13 bases between the germline ends. This CDR3 region has 14 residues.

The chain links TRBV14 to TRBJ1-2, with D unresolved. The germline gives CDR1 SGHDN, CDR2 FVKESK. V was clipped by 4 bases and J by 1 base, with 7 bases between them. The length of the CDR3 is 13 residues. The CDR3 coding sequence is TGTGCCAGCAGCCCCCAGATTAACTATGGCTACACCTTC. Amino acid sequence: CASSPQINYGYTF.

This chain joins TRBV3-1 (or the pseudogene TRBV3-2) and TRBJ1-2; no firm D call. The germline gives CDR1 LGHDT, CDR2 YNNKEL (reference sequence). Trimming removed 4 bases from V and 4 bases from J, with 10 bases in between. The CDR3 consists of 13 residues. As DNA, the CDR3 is TGTGCCAGCAGCCCGTACCGGTCCTATGGCTACACCTTC. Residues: CASSPYRSYGYTF.